This T cell receptor (beta chain) was found in a study of T cells in Graves' hyperthyroidism and ophthalmopathy. V gave up 2 bases and J gave up 4 bases; unmatched junction bases: 18. Germline-derived CDR1 and CDR2 are MNHEY and SMNVEV (reference sequence). The CDR3 is made up of 19 amino acids. RNA transcripts provided the source from which TCR beta CDR3 regions were amplified. The HTBI primer set was used in a first-round RT-PCR of the TCR CDR3. TCRdb ran MiXCR on the multiplex PCR reads and lists one entry per CDR3 protein. Here the sample spans around 300,000 distinct CDR3 sequences, approximately 20% being singletons. At least ten counts were recorded for this clonotype.

V usage is TRBV27 and J usage is TRBJ2-3; 7 bases agree with TRBD2. Material for sequencing was blood. The sequence derives from a man aged 30-40 years with Graves' ophthalmopathy. This chain's CDR3 is CASSLRPSGAMGGSDTQYF. The CDR3, as DNA: TGTGCCAGCAGTTTACGCCCGTCCGGGGCTATGGGAGGGTCAGATACGCAGTATTTT.